This T cell receptor beta chain was recovered during a study of blood T cells in healthy people across ages. Healthy Caucasians from Russia aged about 6 to 100 served as donors. Total RNA, at least 6 micrograms per sample, was extracted from PBMCs. Alongside a J-beta primer mix, a sample-barcoded 5' primer served in a second PCR lasting roughly 7 to 11 cycles. Every individual sample yielded 2.5 million or more paired-end reads (each containing CDR3). Each CDR3 protein is one row after TCRdb ran MiXCR on the 5' RACE reads. This table has approximately 490,000 distinct CDR3 sequences, 20% to 30% appearing once. This clonotype was found a few times. The CDR3 contains 15 residues. The germline CDR1 and CDR2 sequences are MNHEY and SMNVEV (reference sequence). The trim removed 4 bases at V and 9 bases at J, leaving 6 bases unmatched. A further study also used this sample, focusing on T cells of mothers and their children.

Input material: blood. The rearrangement links TRBV27 to TRBJ2-1; 13 bases agree with TRBD2. This sequence originates from a boy younger than 18 in good health. The CDR3 reads CASSSGLAGVGEQFF. The CDR3 coding sequence is TGTGCCAGCAGTTCCGGACTAGCGGGAGTGGGTGAGCAGTTCTTC.